These 10 T cell receptor beta chains were all obtained from the same sample, sequenced in a study of shared clonotypes between healthy human individuals. The table came from immunoSEQ multiplex PCR; TCRdb's copy has only in-frame clones and leaves some out. The data contain some 2.1 million clones, just over 90% of them seen just once; the ten biggest clones take up about 1.7%. The naive CD8 fraction comprised CD45RO-negative cells positively selected for CCR7 and excluded terminally differentiated effector memory CD45RA+ cells. Sequences were obtained from naive CD8+ T cells from PBMCs. These receptors came from a man aged 18 to 30 in good health. Some clones in this sample may be carry-over from other donors' samples.

This chain links TRBV27 with TRBJ1-1; possibly TRBD1 for D (5 bases). Per the germline V gene, CDR1 is MNHEY and CDR2 is SMNVEV (reference sequence). There are 14 residues in the CDR3. Trimming pared 2 bases from V and 3 bases from J, leaving 10 bases between. As DNA, the CDR3 is TGTGCCAGCAGTTTAAGGGGTACGTACACTGAAGCTTTCTTT. It specifies CASSLRGTYTEAFF.

Regarding this clone: The same CDR3 arises from other DNA sequences in this sample as well. V gene TRBV6-5 combines with J gene TRBJ1-1; perhaps TRBD1 as D (5 bases). The germline gives CDR1 MNHEY, CDR2 SVGAGI. With 2 bases removed from V and 5 bases from J, the gap between germline ends came to 9 bases. The CDR3 is made up of 13 amino acids. The CDR3 loop is CASSYGGRTEAFF. In nucleotides, the CDR3 is TGTGCCAGCAGTTACGGGGGAAGGACTGAAGCTTTCTTT.

This chain joins TRBV15 and TRBJ1-3; the D gene is possibly TRBD1 (5 bases). Germline V gene sequence: CDR1 LNHNV, CDR2 YYDKDF (reference sequence). Trimming stripped 4 bases from V and 3 bases from J, with 16 bases between. The CDR3 runs 16 residues. The CDR3 here is CATSTPEGAYGNTIYF. CDR3 DNA: TGTGCCACCAGCACTCCGGAAGGGGCTTATGGAAACACCATATATTTT.

CDR3 in DNA: TGTGCCAGTGCCTTTGGTGGCTCCTACGAGCAGTACTTC. Its protein is CASAFGGSYEQYF. V usage is TRBV7-6 and J usage is TRBJ2-7, with D unclear. Trimming took off 9 bases at V and 0 bases at J, with 12 bases between the two ends. This CDR3 is built from 13 residues. Germline assignment: CDR1 SGHVS and CDR2 FNYEAQ.

The J gene is TRBJ2-1, the V gene TRBV29-1; 7 bases align to TRBD2. Trimming cost V 3 bases and J 6 bases; bases outside gene matches: 8. Per the germline V gene, CDR1 is SQVTM and CDR2 is ANQGSEA. The length of the CDR3 is 14 residues. CDR3 region: CSVERAGEFNEQFF. DNA of the CDR3: TGCAGCGTTGAGCGGGCGGGAGAATTCAATGAGCAGTTCTTC.

The J gene is TRBJ2-7, the V gene TRBV5-4; 8 bases fit TRBD2. J was trimmed by 0 bases and V by 4 bases; bases with no gene match: 9. Germline CDR1 is SGHNT and CDR2 is YYREEE (reference sequence). This CDR3 spans 16 amino acids. The CDR3 DNA follows: TGTGCCAGCAGCCTCGGGAGGGACCGGGCCTCCTACGAGCAGTACTTC. The encoded protein is CASSLGRDRASYEQYF.

This chain links TRBV19 with TRBJ2-1; 10 bases align to TRBD2. Germline CDR1 and CDR2: LNHDA and SQIVND (reference sequence). Germline trimming cut 4 bases from V and 8 bases from J; bases unmatched to any gene: 8. This CDR3 spans 15 amino acids. CDR3 residues: CASSTSSGGFDEQFF. In nucleotides, the CDR3 is TGTGCCAGTAGTACCTCTAGCGGGGGCTTCGATGAGCAGTTCTTC.

This clone occurred once. J is TRBJ2-7 and V is TRBV29-1; D unclear. Germline V gene data show CDR1 as SQVTM and CDR2 as ANQGSEA. The CDR3 has 10 amino acids. Trimming stripped 7 bases from V and 6 bases from J, with 10 bases between. CDR3: CSAVGLEQYF. CDR3 sequence (DNA): TGCAGCGCCGTAGGGCTCGAGCAGTACTTC.

The chain couples TRBV4-1 to TRBJ2-7; 8 bases match TRBD1. Looked up from germline, CDR1 is MGHRA and CDR2 is YSYEKL. The CDR3 runs 16 residues. The trim removed 0 bases at V and 4 bases at J, leaving 8 bases unmatched. The CDR3 is CASSQDFAGGAYEQYF. As DNA, the CDR3 is TGCGCCAGCAGCCAAGACTTTGCAGGGGGCGCGTACGAGCAGTACTTC.

As regards this clone: Different DNA sequences within this sample yield the same CDR3. The chain combines TRBV9 with TRBJ2-7, with D perhaps TRBD1 or TRBD2 (5 bases each). The V gene lost 0 bases and the J gene lost 0 bases, with 10 bases spanning the gap. Per germline, CDR1 SGDLS and CDR2 YYNGEE. The CDR3 is 15 residues long. CDR3 residues: CASSVDAGSSYEQYF. CDR3 coding DNA: TGTGCCAGCAGCGTAGATGCAGGGAGCTCCTACGAGCAGTACTTC. Using reference TRBV9 and TRBJ2-7 for the parts outside the CDR3, the full variable domain is DSGVTQTPKHLITATGQRVTLRCSPRSGDLSVYWYQQSLDQGLQFLIQYYNGEERAKGNILERFSAQQFPDLHSELNLSSLELGDSALYFCASSVDAGSSYEQYFGPGTRLTVT.